A selection of T cell receptor beta chains follows, all from one sample in a study of cytomegalovirus exposure and HLA in healthy donors. Clones were read by immunoSEQ multiplex PCR, and TCRdb kept only the in-frame ones, dropping some. Recorded for this sample: around 74,000 clones. The sample taken for sequencing was PBMCs. All receptors come from a man aged 30 to 45 in good health and CMV-seronegative. CDR3s include the opening cysteine and the closing phenylalanine or tryptophan. A D gene is named only where the DNA matches it firmly.

j_call v_call cdr3_length d_call cdr3_aa cdr3_nt
TRBJ1-2 TRBV5-1 15 TRBD1 CASSFYGSGGTGYTF TGCGCCAGCAGCTTCTATGGTTCAGGGGGAACTGGCTACACCTTC
TRBJ1-1 TRBV7-9 15 - CASSSARGRGTEAFF TGTGCCAGCAGCTCGGCACGGGGACGGGGGACTGAAGCTTTCTTT
TRBJ2-5 TRBV7-2 14 TRBD1 CASSLSTGEETQYF TGTGCCAGCAGCCTTAGCACAGGGGAGGAGACCCAGTACTTC
TRBJ1-6 TRBV21-1 12 - CASSKQRSPLHF TGTGCCAGCAGCAAACAACGGTCACCCCTCCACTTT
TRBJ2-7 TRBV2 16 TRBD2 CASRATSGGTSYEQYF TGTGCCAGCAGGGCCACTAGCGGGGGGACCTCCTACGAGCAGTACTTC
TRBJ2-3 TRBV5-1 12 - CASSLGEDTQYF TGCGCCAGCAGCTTGGGGGAGGATACGCAGTATTTT
TRBJ2-7 TRBV6-8 16 TRBD2 CASSSPASGHSYEQYF TGTGCCAGCAGTTCCCCGGCTAGCGGGCACTCCTACGAGCAGTACTTC
TRBJ1-5 TRBV6-5 14 TRBD1 CASSYSRDSQPQHF TGTGCCAGCAGTTACTCCCGGGACAGCCAGCCCCAGCATTTT
TRBJ1-2 TRBV29-1 15 - CSESGPTNVNYGYTF TGCAGCGAATCAGGGCCTACTAACGTTAACTATGGCTACACCTTC
TRBJ2-1 TRBV2 13 - CASREHAELRGFF TGTGCCAGCAGGGAACACGCTGAGTTACGGGGGTTCTTC
TRBJ1-1 TRBV7-9 17 - CASSSASGQGRDTEAFF TGTGCCAGCAGCTCTGCGTCAGGGCAGGGTAGGGACACTGAAGCTTTCTTT
TRBJ2-5 TRBV5-5 14 - CASSSRLVGETQYF TGTGCCAGCAGCTCAAGACTAGTGGGGGAGACCCAGTACTTC
TRBJ1-1 TRBV28 15 - CASSLLEGGGEKAFF TGTGCCAGCAGTTTATTGGAGGGAGGGGGAGAGAAAGCTTTCTTT
TRBJ1-2 TRBV7-8 15 - CASSLDDSYNYGYTF TGTGCCAGCAGCTTAGACGACAGTTATAACTATGGCTACACCTTC
TRBJ1-2 TRBV7-8 16 TRBD1 CASSPRTGARGFGYTF TGTGCCAGCAGCCCAAGGACAGGGGCGAGGGGCTTTGGCTACACCTTC
TRBJ2-7 TRBV4-1 17 TRBD2 CASSLRTSGSIGYEQYF TGCGCCAGCAGCCTACGGACTAGCGGGAGCATTGGGTACGAGCAGTACTTC
TRBJ2-7 TRBV7-2 13 - CASSLPRSYEQYF TGTGCCAGCAGCCTTCCGCGGTCCTACGAGCAGTACTTC
TRBJ2-1 TRBV18 15 TRBD2 CASSPLADPYNEQFF TGTGCCAGCTCACCCCTAGCGGACCCCTACAATGAGCAGTTCTTC
TRBJ2-5 TRBV9 15 TRBD1 CASSVSGGAGETQYF TGTGCCAGCAGCGTCTCAGGGGGCGCGGGGGAGACCCAGTACTTC
TRBJ1-6 TRBV4-1 18 TRBD1 CASSQAQGVWAGNSPLHF TGCGCCAGCAGCCAAGCCCAGGGGGTGTGGGCAGGTAATTCACCCCTCCACTTT
TRBJ2-5 TRBV5-1 15 TRBD1 CASSPGQGGQETQYF TGCGCCAGCAGCCCTGGACAGGGGGGACAAGAGACCCAGTACTTC
TRBJ1-2 TRBV6-5 13 TRBD1 CASSYSGGGGYTF TGTGCCAGCAGTTACTCAGGAGGGGGCGGCTACACCTTC
TRBJ1-4 TRBV29-1 13 - CSVEEDNNEKLFF TGCAGCGTTGAAGAGGACAATAATGAAAAACTGTTTTTT
TRBJ1-1 TRBV19 17 TRBD1 CASRRTGTGGFVAEAFF TGTGCCAGTAGACGTACCGGGACAGGGGGCTTTGTAGCTGAAGCTTTCTTT
TRBJ2-7 TRBV6-1 14 - CASSGRGSSYEQYF TGTGCCAGCAGTGGCCGTGGGAGCTCCTACGAGCAGTACTTC
TRBJ2-7 TRBV4-3 21 - CASSQRFRGQGWTSGTYEQYF TGCGCCAGCAGCCAAAGATTTCGGGGACAGGGATGGACTAGCGGAACCTACGAGCAGTACTTC
TRBJ1-5 TRBV27 15 TRBD1 CASSWDREGNQPQHF TGTGCCAGCAGTTGGGACAGGGAGGGCAATCAGCCCCAGCATTTT
TRBJ2-1 TRBV18 16 - CASAPRRDSYYNEQFF TGTGCCAGCGCACCTCGCCGGGACTCGTATTACAATGAGCAGTTCTTC
TRBJ2-3 TRBV9 16 TRBD1 CASSVMTGVSTDTQYF TGTGCCAGCAGCGTTATGACAGGGGTTAGCACAGATACGCAGTATTTT
TRBJ2-7 TRBV5-6 14 - CASSGYREGDEQYF TGTGCCAGCAGCGGATACAGGGAAGGCGACGAGCAGTACTTC
TRBJ1-5 TRBV7-2 14 - CASSLFAIDQPQHF TGTGCCAGCAGCTTATTCGCTATTGATCAGCCCCAGCATTTT
TRBJ1-2 TRBV5-1 16 - CASSLVLTQTRRGYTF TGCGCCAGCAGCTTGGTTCTTACACAGACACGTCGGGGCTACACCTTC
TRBJ2-7 TRBV6-4 14 TRBD1 CASSIWTGAYEQYF TGTGCCAGCAGTATTTGGACAGGAGCCTACGAGCAGTACTTC
TRBJ1-1 TRBV6-1 15 - CASRSGGALDTEAFF TGTGCCAGCAGATCTGGAGGGGCGCTGGACACTGAAGCTTTCTTT
TRBJ2-3 TRBV19 15 TRBD2 CASSPGLADTDTQYF TGTGCCAGTAGTCCCGGACTAGCCGACACAGATACGCAGTATTTT
TRBJ2-7 TRBV6-1 13 - CASSLGFLYEQYF TGTGCCAGCAGCCTCGGGTTCCTATACGAGCAGTACTTC
TRBJ2-7 TRBV6-5 13 TRBD1 CASSRTGAHEQYF TGTGCCAGCAGCCGGACAGGGGCCCACGAGCAGTACTTC
TRBJ2-1 TRBV4-2 16 TRBD2 CASSQDPASGGYEQFF TGTGCCAGCAGCCAAGATCCGGCTAGCGGGGGGTATGAGCAGTTCTTC
TRBJ2-6 TRBV5-1 19 TRBD1 CASSLGGTPGGSGANVLTF TGCGCCAGCAGCTTGGGTGGCACCCCAGGGGGCTCTGGGGCCAACGTCCTGACTTTC
TRBJ1-1 TRBV28 15 - CASSLWGTLNTEAFF TGTGCCAGCAGTTTATGGGGCACACTGAACACTGAAGCTTTCTTT
TRBJ1-2 TRBV6-5 13 - CASSYQRWYGYTF TGTGCCAGCAGTTACCAGAGGTGGTATGGCTACACCTTC
TRBJ2-1 TRBV6-1 16 TRBD2 CASSELAGGLGGEQFF TGTGCCAGCAGTGAACTAGCGGGAGGGCTCGGTGGTGAGCAGTTCTTC
TRBJ1-4 TRBV30 14 - CAWNRDSVNEKLFF TGTGCCTGGAATAGAGACAGCGTTAATGAAAAACTGTTTTTT
TRBJ2-7 TRBV7-9 14 TRBD1 CASSLQGALNEQYF TGTGCCAGCAGCCTACAGGGGGCGCTGAACGAGCAGTACTTC
TRBJ2-3 TRBV7-9 14 - CASSIDRSTDTQYF TGTGCCAGCAGCATAGACAGGAGCACAGATACGCAGTATTTT
TRBJ2-5 TRBV18 14 TRBD1 CASSPRQGRETQYF TGTGCCAGCTCACCGAGACAGGGGAGAGAGACCCAGTACTTC
TRBJ2-4 TRBV11-2 14 - CASSPDRPMNIQYF TGTGCCAGCAGCCCCGACAGGCCGATGAACATTCAGTACTTC
TRBJ2-5 TRBV7-8 14 - CASSLLAGRETQYF TGTGCCAGCAGCTTACTGGCAGGGAGGGAGACCCAGTACTTC
TRBJ2-7 TRBV2 13 - CASRIQGYYEQYF TGTGCCAGCAGGATACAGGGCTACTACGAGCAGTACTTC